These 10 T cell receptor beta chains came from one sample sequenced in a study of OX40 agonist ivuxolimab in advanced cancers. Library method: the immunoSEQ multiplex PCR assay. The immuneACCESS repertoire file appears here via TCRdb, limited to in-frame rearrangements. These files lack a portion of the clones; in checked studies, under half of the deficit traces to unresolved V genes, and the cause of the others is not known. This sample is represented by more than 50,000 clones; 85% of them were singletons. 4% of the sample lies in the top ten. The source material was CD4+ or CD8+ T cells sorted from blood, sampled in a trial of the OX40 agonist ivuxolimab. The receptors stem from an adult with an advanced solid tumor such as melanoma, head and neck, liver or kidney cancer.

This clone was detected only once. This sequence joins TRBV6-5 and TRBJ1-2; a weak D match, TRBD1 (5 bases). V was cut by 6 bases and J by 2 bases, with 16 bases left in between. Germline V gene sequence: CDR1 MNHEY, CDR2 SVGAGI. This CDR3 region has 15 residues. CDR3 in amino acids: CASRLGTASNYGYTF. CDR3 sequence (DNA): TGTGCCAGCAGATTGGGGACTGCCTCGAACTATGGCTACACCTTC.

The chain is built from TRBV6-4 and TRBJ1-2; the D is unclear. The CDR3 consists of 13 residues. Trimming pared 7 bases from V and 7 bases from J, leaving 16 bases between. Germline CDR1 MRHNA, CDR2 SNTAGT. The CDR3 here is CASTPGGVSGYTF. CDR3 nucleotide sequence: TGTGCCAGCACCCCCGGCGGGGTGAGTGGCTACACCTTC.

CDR3 sequence reads: CAISRQAPAAFF. As DNA, the CDR3 is TGTGCCATCAGCAGACAAGCGCCGGCAGCTTTCTTT. V usage is TRBV10-3 and J usage is TRBJ1-1; no clear D gene. CDR1 and CDR2 (germline): ENHRY, SYGVKD. This CDR3 is built from 12 residues. Trimming took off 6 bases at V and 10 bases at J, with 15 bases between the two ends.

This clone was found a few times. V is TRBV5-1 and J is TRBJ1-6; D remains ambiguous. The CDR3 length is 13 residues. The ends were cut back, 3 bases at V and 9 bases at J, with 10 bases in the middle. Germline values: CDR1 SGHRS, CDR2 YFSETQ. CDR3 sequence (DNA): TGCGCCAGCAGCTGGAGTCTGATTTCACCCCTCCACTTT. Translated, it gives CASSWSLISPLHF.

This clone was seen more than once but under ten times. The gene calls are TRBV4-3 and TRBJ2-7; tentative D call: TRBD2 (6 bases). Germline CDR1 is LGHNA and CDR2 is YSLEER. The CDR3 spans 15 residues. V shed 0 bases and J shed 0 bases, with 9 bases lying between them. CDR3 protein: CASSQEAGRSYEQYF. DNA for the CDR3: TGCGCCAGCAGCCAAGAGGCGGGACGCTCCTACGAGCAGTACTTC.

The chain is built from TRBV5-8 and TRBJ2-2; either TRBD1 or TRBD2 may supply D (5 bases each). V was trimmed by 0 bases and J by 5 bases, leaving 17 bases between them. Germline CDR1 reads SGHTS; CDR2 reads YDEGEE. The CDR3 length is 17 residues. The CDR3 DNA reads TGTGCCAGCAGCTTGGCGGGGCGGATTCGAGGGACCGGGGAGCTGTTTTTT. Translation: CASSLAGRIRGTGELFF. Variable domain in full (rest from reference TRBV5-8 and TRBJ2-2): EAGVTQSPTHLIKTRGQQATLRCSPISGHTSVYWYQQALGLGLQFLLWYDEGEERNRGNFPPRFSGRQFPNYSSELNVNALELEDSALYLCASSLAGRIRGTGELFFGEGSRLTVL.

The V and J genes are TRBV7-2 and TRBJ2-7, with 14 bases fitting TRBD2. The CDR3 totals 15 residues. Germline CDR1 reads SGHTA; CDR2 reads FQGNSA. The trim removed 4 bases at V and 2 bases at J, leaving 1 base unmatched. The CDR3 DNA follows: TGTGCCAGCAGCTGGGGACTAGCGGGAGCCTACGAGCAGTACTTC. The encoded protein is CASSWGLAGAYEQYF.

This chain links TRBV5-1 with TRBJ2-5; possible D gene TRBD2, 6 bases. Germline V CDR1 and CDR2: SGHRS, YFSETQ. The CDR3 consists of 15 residues. Deletions cut 6 bases from V and 5 bases from J, with 20 bases between. CDR3 loop: CASTWGDRRRETQYF. CDR3 in DNA: TGCGCCAGCACCTGGGGGGACCGCAGAAGGGAGACCCAGTACTTC.

The genes are TRBV9 and TRBJ2-3, with TRBD2 as a possible D gene (5 bases). The CDR3 totals 13 residues. The V gene's germline CDR1 is SGDLS and CDR2 YYNGEE. V dropped 5 bases and J dropped 2 bases, with 9 bases sitting between them. Here the CDR3 reads CASSRDPTDTQYF. The CDR3 coding sequence is TGTGCCAGCAGTCGGGATCCCACAGATACGCAGTATTTT.

This chain uses TRBV5-6 with TRBJ2-5, with D possibly being TRBD2 (6 bases). The CDR3 consists of 14 residues. Trimming took off 0 bases at V and 6 bases at J, with 12 bases between the two ends. Germline values: CDR1 SGHDT, CDR2 YYEEEE. The CDR3: CASSLAPSVKTQYF. The CDR3 DNA reads as TGTGCCAGCAGCTTGGCTCCTAGCGTGAAGACCCAGTACTTC.